The rows below give T cell receptor beta chains drawn from one sample of a study of post-analysis software for immune sequencing data. TCRdb itself ran the PCR reads through MiXCR, one entry per CDR3 protein. Of roughly 870,000 distinct CDR3 sequences listed, about 57% are singletons. The sample comprised blood. All receptors derive from a girl aged 10-17 years with multiple sclerosis. Both conserved end residues are part of each CDR3. The D gene is left open where the match is weak. The listing skips clone size in some rows; elsewhere it reads once, few, many or a size class.

NA	TRBV5-1	TRBJ1-1	NA	TGCGCCAGCAAGCACGGGACGGAGAACACTGAAGCTTTCTTT	CASKHGTENTEAFF
NA	TRBV15	TRBJ2-3	TRBD2	TGTGCCACCAGCAGAGATGGAGGACTAGCGACAGATACGCAGTATTTT	CATSRDGGLATDTQYF
NA	TRBV7-3	TRBJ2-5	TRBD1	TGTGCCGGCAGCTCCCGACAGGGCTCAGAGACCCAGTACTTC	CAGSSRQGSETQYF
once	TRBV5-6	TRBJ2-1	NA	TGTGCCAGCAGCTACCCCAGGGGCTCCTACAATGAGCAGTTCTTC	CASSYPRGSYNEQFF
NA	TRBV29-1	TRBJ1-1	NA	TGCAGCGTTGACCTCGTGACAGCGGTGAACACTGAAGCTTTCTTT	CSVDLVTAVNTEAFF
few	TRBV20-1	TRBJ2-1	TRBD1	TGCTCCTCGAGGGGGACAGGGGGTCGCAATGAGCAGTTCTTC	CSSRGTGGRNEQFF
NA	TRBV10-3	TRBJ2-5	TRBD2	TGTGCCACTCAGGGTGCCACCACCGGGACTAGCGGGAAGGGTAGCCAGTACTTC	CATQGATTGTSGKGSQYF
NA	TRBV7-2	TRBJ2-7	TRBD1	TGTGCCAGCAACGACCGGGACAGATCCTACGAGCAGTACTTC	CASNDRDRSYEQYF
NA	TRBV7-8	TRBJ2-1	NA	TGTGCCAGCAGCCCCCCGAGTAGTCTAACGTTTGAGCAGTTCTTC	CASSPPSSLTFEQFF
few	TRBV27	TRBJ1-1	TRBD1	TGTGCCAGCAGTCCTCCGGACAGGATCAACACTGAAGCTTTCTTT	CASSPPDRINTEAFF
NA	TRBV27	TRBJ2-7	NA	TGTGCCAGCAGTTTTAAGGGGGGCTACGAGCAGTACTTC	CASSFKGGYEQYF
NA	TRBV6-9	TRBJ1-5	TRBD1	TGTGCCAGCAGTTATCGGCGGGACAGCTCCAATCAGCCCCAGCATTTT	CASSYRRDSSNQPQHF
few	TRBV29-1	TRBJ2-3	TRBD1	TGCAGCGCCGGACAGGGGGCGCGAGTAGATACGCAGTATTTT	CSAGQGARVDTQYF
few	TRBV20-1	TRBJ2-7	TRBD1	TGCAGTGCGCGGACAGGGACCGGCTACGAGCAGTACTTC	CSARTGTGYEQYF
few	TRBV20-1	TRBJ1-2	NA	TGCAGTGCTAGACGAGTGGGGGACCGATCATATAGCTATGGCTACACCTTC	CSARRVGDRSYSYGYTF
NA	TRBV29-1	TRBJ2-1	TRBD1	TGCAGCGTTCTGGGACAGGGGGCCGGTAATGAGCAGTTCTTC	CSVLGQGAGNEQFF
NA	TRBV29-1	TRBJ1-2	NA	NA	CSVGVAGGSTF
NA	TRBV29-1	TRBJ1-2	NA	TGCAGCGTTGAAGGGGGACGGACTAACTATGGCTACACCTTC	CSVEGGRTNYGYTF
few	TRBV9	TRBJ1-2	NA	TGTGCCAGCAGCGAGGACGGTTGGGGCCTTGGCTACACCTTC	CASSEDGWGLGYTF
NA	TRBV5-1	TRBJ2-7	NA	TGCGCCAGCAGCTTGTCCACCACGACGACAGACTACGAGCAGTACTTC	CASSLSTTTTDYEQYF
NA	TRBV20-1	TRBJ2-7	NA	TGCAGTGCTGGCAGGGGCCGCGACGAGCAGTACTTC	CSAGRGRDEQYF
few	TRBV10-3	TRBJ2-7	NA	TGTGCCACCCTAATGGGCAACGAGCAGTACTTC	CATLMGNEQYF
many	TRBV27	TRBJ2-1	NA	TGTGCCAGCAGTCGCGCAAGCTCCTACAATGAGCAGTTCTTC	CASSRASSYNEQFF